This T cell receptor beta chain was identified during a study of blood T cell repertoires in COVID-19. Study-wide context: Samples taken during acute and convalescent COVID-19 were collected in the United States, Italy and Spain. T cells, B-cell-depleted T cells, or PBMCs supplied cDNA or gDNA.

Germline V gene lookup returns CDR1 SGHTS and CDR2 YDEGEE. With V trimmed by 0 bases and J by 6 bases, 4 bases remained unmatched. The CDR3 is made up of 14 amino acids. Original handling: How many nucleated cells were present was estimated from reference gene primer amplification. Only in-frame clones appear in the TCRdb table, and some are missing; sequencing was by immunoSEQ multiplex PCR. V and J calls and clone size are those listed in that table; D and trimming were worked out from the DNA. The profile shows hundreds of thousands of clones, roughly 89% of them singletons. This TCR was recovered from a man aged 60 to 75 who had recovered from COVID-19. Sequencing was done on a sample of peripheral blood. This chain links TRBV5-8 with TRBJ2-3, with TRBD2 matching 7 bases. The CDR3 DNA sequence: TGTGCCAGCAGCTTGGTTGCGGGGGTGGATACGCAGTATTTT. This codes for CASSLVAGVDTQYF.